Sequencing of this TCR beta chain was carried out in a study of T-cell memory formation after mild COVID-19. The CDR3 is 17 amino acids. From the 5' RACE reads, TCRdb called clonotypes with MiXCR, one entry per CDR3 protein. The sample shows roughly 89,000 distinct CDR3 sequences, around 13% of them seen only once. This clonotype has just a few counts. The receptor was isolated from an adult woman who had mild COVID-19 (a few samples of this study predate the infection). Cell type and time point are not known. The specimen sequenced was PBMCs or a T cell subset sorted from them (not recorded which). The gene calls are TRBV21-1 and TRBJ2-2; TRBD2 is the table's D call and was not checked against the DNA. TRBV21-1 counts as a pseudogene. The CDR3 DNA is TGTGCCAGCACTTGCGGGGCTAGCGGGAGAGGAGGCGGGGAGCTGTTTTTT. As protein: CASTCGASGRGGGELFF.